This T cell receptor beta chain was identified during a study of human versus mouse CDR3 diversity and MHC coevolution. Whole-study results and caveats: Mice had fewer CDR3 deletions and insertions than humans on average.

Data came from immunoSEQ multiplex PCR; TCRdb stores just in-frame clones and leaves some out. The profile shows roughly 80,000 clones, about nine tenths of them singletons. The CDR3 is 15 amino acids. After removal of 4 bases from V and 5 bases from J, the junction contained 8 bases not matched to a gene. CDR1 and CDR2 from the germline V gene are SEHNR and FQNEAQ (reference sequence). With regard to this clone: Its specificity is not known.

The source material was naive CD4+ T cells from blood. Subset meaning: CD45RO-negative CD62L-positive naive CD4 T cells. The V call is TRBV7-9, the J call TRBJ1-1, with 9 nucleotides matching TRBD1. This receptor was taken from a person between 25 and 69 years old in good health. As DNA, the CDR3 is TGTGCCAGCAGCTCCTTAGGGACAGGGAGGACTGAAGCTTTCTTT. Translated: CASSSLGTGRTEAFF.